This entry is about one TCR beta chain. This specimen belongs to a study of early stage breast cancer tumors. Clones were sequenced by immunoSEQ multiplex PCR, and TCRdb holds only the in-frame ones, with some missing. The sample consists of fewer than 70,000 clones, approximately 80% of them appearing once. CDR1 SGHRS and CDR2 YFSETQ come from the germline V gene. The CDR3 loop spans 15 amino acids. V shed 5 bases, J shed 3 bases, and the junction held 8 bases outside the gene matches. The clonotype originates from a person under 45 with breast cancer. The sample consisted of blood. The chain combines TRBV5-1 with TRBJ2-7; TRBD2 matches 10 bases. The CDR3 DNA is TGCGCCAGCAGGGAAGACGGGACTAGCGTCTACGAGCAGTACTTC. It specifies CASREDGTSVYEQYF.